Listed here are 32 T cell receptor beta chains from one sample, sequenced in a study of shared clonotypes between healthy human individuals. Using immunoSEQ multiplex PCR, the repertoire was profiled, and TCRdb retains in-frame clones only, with some absent. The repertoire holds 2 million to 2.5 million clones, with 95% as singletons. Sequencing was done on a sample of naive CD4+ T cells sorted from blood. Regarding subset: CD45RA+ positively selected. The receptors shown here come from a young man in good health.

V usage is TRBV5-1 and J usage is TRBJ2-7; 7 positions match TRBD2. Trimming took 6 bases from V and 4 from J; bases not matched to a gene: 7. Germline-derived CDR1 and CDR2 are SGHRS and YFSETQ. The CDR3 sequence is 13 residues long. CDR3 sequence (DNA): TGCGCCAGCACCCCCGGCGGGGGATACGAGCAGTACTTC. It is translated as CASTPGGGYEQYF.

V and J are TRBV5-6 and TRBJ2-2, with TRBD2 matching 8 bases. Germline-derived CDR1 and CDR2 are SGHDT and YYEEEE. The CDR3 is made up of 16 amino acids. Germline trimming cut 4 bases from V and 0 bases from J; bases unmatched to any gene: 5. Here the CDR3 DNA reads TGTGCCAGCAGCCACCCAGCGGGGGCGAACACCGGGGAGCTGTTTTTT. Translating gives CASSHPAGANTGELFF.

The rearrangement links TRBV7-8 to TRBJ2-3; 13 bases map to TRBD2. Trimming removed 5 bases from V and 2 bases from J; junction bases left unmatched: 7. The germline V gene has CDR1 SGHVS and CDR2 FQNEAQ. CDR3 size: 17 residues. As DNA, the CDR3 is TGTGCCAGCAGCCCCTTACTAGCGGGAGGGTCCACAGATACGCAGTATTTT. This sequence encodes CASSPLLAGGSTDTQYF.

The chain carries TRBV28 and TRBJ1-4; perhaps TRBD1 as D (6 bases). Looked up from germline, CDR1 is MDHEN and CDR2 is SYDVKM. With 8 bases removed from V and 4 bases from J, the gap between germline ends came to 20 bases. CDR3 length: 16 amino acids. The CDR3 nucleotides are TGTGCCAGCTGCCCATCCGGACAGAGCTTTAATGAAAAACTGTTTTTT. Translated: CASCPSGQSFNEKLFF.

The rearrangement links TRBV14 to TRBJ2-3; no firm D call. Trimming removed 4 bases at V and 2 bases at J, with 16 bases between. This CDR3 region has 16 residues. The germline CDR1 and CDR2 sequences are SGHDN and FVKESK. This chain's CDR3 is CASSPERGRHTDTQYF. The CDR3 DNA is TGTGCCAGCAGCCCCGAACGCGGACGGCACACAGATACGCAGTATTTT.

This rearrangement joins TRBV5-6 to TRBJ1-2, with D unresolved. The CDR3 length is 13 residues. Germline lookup yields CDR1 SGHDT and CDR2 YYEEEE. Trimming removed 1 base from V and 8 bases from J, with 12 bases in between. The CDR3 nucleotides are TGTGCCAGCAGCTTGAGATCATCAGGCGGCTACACCTTC. It is translated as CASSLRSSGGYTF. The whole variable domain, remainder taken from reference TRBV5-6 and TRBJ1-2, is DAGVTQSPTHLIKTRGQQVTLRCSPKSGHDTVSWYQQALGQGPQFIFQYYEEEERQRGNFPDRFSGHQFPNYSSELNVNALLLGDSALYLCASSLRSSGGYTFGSGTRLTVV.

The chain has TRBV27 and TRBJ2-7; TRBD1 matches at 8 bases. Germline trimming cut 2 bases from V and 2 bases from J; bases unmatched to any gene: 5. This CDR3 comprises 15 residues. CDR1 and CDR2 from the germline V gene are MNHEY and SMNVEV (reference sequence). DNA for the CDR3: TGTGCCAGCAGTTTAAAGTCAGGGGGCACCTACGAGCAGTACTTC. This encodes CASSLKSGGTYEQYF.

The chain carries TRBV10-3 and TRBJ2-2, with 14 bases identical to TRBD2. The ends lost 3 bases at V and 2 bases at J; junction bases unmatched: 11. Germline CDR1 is ENHRY and CDR2 is SYGVKD. The CDR3 sequence is 20 residues long. This CDR3 is CAISDPLGLAGEANTGELFF. For the CDR3, the DNA is TGTGCCATCAGTGACCCCTTGGGACTAGCGGGGGAGGCCAACACCGGGGAGCTGTTTTTT.

The J gene is TRBJ2-7, the V gene TRBV2; TRBD1 might be the D (5 bases). V gave up 8 bases and J gave up 3 bases, with 8 bases separating them. The CDR3 is made up of 11 amino acids. Germline CDR1 reads SNHLY; CDR2 reads FYNNEI. The CDR3 loop reads CASQGFYEQYF. For the CDR3, the DNA is TGTGCCAGCCAGGGATTCTACGAGCAGTACTTC.

The rearrangement joins TRBV7-2 to TRBJ2-7; D is uncertain. This CDR3 is 14 amino acids long. Germline V gene sequence: CDR1 SGHTA, CDR2 FQGNSA. V was cut by 0 bases and J by 5 bases, with 11 bases left in between. CDR3 sequence reads: CASSLAGRAHEQYF. DNA of the CDR3: TGTGCCAGCAGCTTAGCAGGGCGCGCTCACGAGCAGTACTTC.

A note on this clone: Other nucleotide sequences in the sample specify the same CDR3. The chain joins TRBV30 to TRBJ2-2; no firm D call. This CDR3 comprises 13 residues. Trimming stripped 1 base from V and 0 bases from J, with 3 bases between. Per the germline V gene, CDR1 is GTSNPN and CDR2 is SVGIG (reference sequence). The CDR3 DNA sequence: TGTGCCTGGAGTGGGTCGAACACCGGGGAGCTGTTTTTT. It encodes CAWSGSNTGELFF.

The chain carries TRBV7-9 and TRBJ1-4; D possibly corresponds to TRBD1 (5 bases). CDR1 and CDR2 (germline): SEHNR, FQNEAQ (reference sequence). The ends were cut back, 6 bases at V and 0 bases at J, with 17 bases in the middle. This CDR3 contains 17 residues. The CDR3 bases are TGTGCCAGCAGGCCAGGGTTCATCTCAGCAACTAATGAAAAACTGTTTTTT. It is translated as CASRPGFISATNEKLFF.

Regarding this clone: Other DNA sequences of this sample code for an identical CDR3. The rearrangement uses TRBV5-1 and TRBJ1-1, with a tentative D call TRBD1 (6 bases). Trimming left V 4 bases short and J 1 base short, with 11 bases between. This CDR3 comprises 14 residues. Germline CDR1 is SGHRS and CDR2 is YFSETQ. The CDR3, as DNA: TGCGCCAGCAGCGTGGACAGAGCGAACACTGAAGCTTTCTTT. Protein product: CASSVDRANTEAFF.

The genes are TRBV11-2 and TRBJ2-1; TRBD2 is a possible D gene (6 bases). V lost 1 base and J lost 12, with 13 bases in between. Per the germline V gene, CDR1 is SGHAT and CDR2 is FQNNGV. CDR3 size: 13 residues. The CDR3 DNA reads as TGTGCCAGCAGCTTAGGACTAGAACTCACGCAGTTCTTC. Translating gives CASSLGLELTQFF.

V usage is TRBV5-4 and J usage is TRBJ2-1; no definite D call. V lost 4 bases, J lost 6 bases, and 11 bases lay in between. Germline V gene sequence: CDR1 SGHNT, CDR2 YYREEE (reference sequence). This CDR3 has 13 amino acids. The CDR3 loop is CASSRIHSNEQFF. The CDR3 region has the DNA TGTGCCAGCAGCCGAATCCATAGCAATGAGCAGTTCTTC.

The J gene is TRBJ1-5, the V gene TRBV5-5; D gene uncertain. The CDR3 extends over 16 amino acids. Germline V gene sequence: CDR1 SGHKS, CDR2 YYEKEE (reference sequence). Trimming took off 2 bases at V and 3 bases at J, with 15 bases between the two ends. The CDR3 sequence: CASSFSFRGNNQPQHF. CDR3 DNA: TGTGCCAGCAGCTTTAGCTTTAGAGGGAACAATCAGCCCCAGCATTTT.

The rearrangement uses TRBV9 and TRBJ2-3, with 8 bases that match TRBD1. The CDR3 extends over 15 amino acids. The V and J ends lost 4 bases and 2 bases, in that order; junction bases with no gene match: 6. Per germline, CDR1 SGDLS and CDR2 YYNGEE. The CDR3: CASSLMTGATDTQYF. The CDR3 nucleotides are TGTGCCAGCAGCCTGATGACAGGGGCCACAGATACGCAGTATTTT.

A single count supports this clone. CDR3 nucleotides: TGTGCCAGCTCACCTACGGACAGGGGAACTGAAGCTTTCTTT. Amino acids: CASSPTDRGTEAFF. The chain recombines TRBV18 with TRBJ1-1; 9 bases fit TRBD1. Germline CDR1 and CDR2: KGHSH and LQKENI. This CDR3 has 14 residues. With 3 bases clipped from V and 5 bases from J, the junction kept 4 bases outside the gene matches. Combining the CDR3 with reference TRBV18 and TRBJ1-1 gives the whole variable domain NAGVMQNPRHLVRRRGQEARLRCSPMKGHSHVYWYRQLPEEGLKFMVYLQKENIIDESGMPKERFSAEFPKEGPSILRIQQVVRGDSAAYFCASSPTDRGTEAFFGQGTRLTVV.

The genes are TRBV7-9 and TRBJ1-2; 8 bases are a match to TRBD1. The CDR3 runs to 16 residues. The germline CDR1 and CDR2 sequences are SEHNR and FQNEAQ (reference sequence). Trimming removed 4 bases from V and 0 bases from J; junction bases left unmatched: 7. The CDR3 is CASSSGGQASNYGYTF. The CDR3 DNA reads TGTGCCAGCAGCTCGGGGGGACAGGCCTCTAACTATGGCTACACCTTC. Filled out from reference TRBV7-9 and TRBJ1-2, the complete variable domain reads DTGVSQNPRHKITKRGQNVTFRCDPISEHNRLYWYRQTLGQGPEFLTYFQNEAQLEKSRLLSDRFSAERPKGSFSTLEIQRTEQGDSAMYLCASSSGGQASNYGYTFGSGTRLTVV.

This chain joins TRBV10-3 and TRBJ2-3, with TRBD2 matching over 15 bases. This CDR3 is built from 17 residues. Trimming cost V 6 bases and J 1 base; bases outside gene matches: 5. The germline V gene has CDR1 ENHRY and CDR2 SYGVKD. CDR3 loop: CAISGLAGGRGTDTQYF. As DNA, the CDR3 is TGTGCCATCAGCGGACTAGCGGGGGGGCGAGGCACAGATACGCAGTATTTT.

The chain couples TRBV30 to TRBJ1-2; D is unresolved. Germline CDR1 is GTSNPN and CDR2 is SVGIG (reference sequence). V lost 4 bases and J lost 8, with 17 bases in between. The CDR3 is 13 residues long. The CDR3 coding sequence is TGTGCCTGGACCCCCGGTGGTGGTGGCGGCTACACCTTC. Translating it yields CAWTPGGGGGYTF.

The DNA for the CDR3 is TGTGCCAGCAACCGGGAGTTTTCCTACAATGAGCAGTTCTTC. Protein sequence: CASNREFSYNEQFF. This sequence joins TRBV2 and TRBJ2-1; weak D call: TRBD2 (6 bases). V lost 7 bases, J lost 1 base, and 11 bases lay in between. Germline CDR1 and CDR2: SNHLY and FYNNEI. This CDR3 is 14 amino acids long. The full variable domain, completed using reference TRBV2 and TRBJ2-1, is EPEVTQTPSHQVTQMGQEVILRCVPISNHLYFYWYRQILGQKVEFLVSFYNNEISEKSEIFDDQFSVERPDGSNFTLKIRSTKLEDSAMYFCASNREFSYNEQFFGPGTRLTVL.

The chain's CDR3 is CASRPRTMNTEAFF. The DNA for the CDR3 is TGTGCCAGTAGGCCACGGACAATGAACACTGAAGCTTTCTTT. This chain joins TRBV19 and TRBJ1-1; tentatively, D is TRBD1 (5 bases). Looked up from germline, CDR1 is LNHDA and CDR2 is SQIVND (reference sequence). The V end lost 6 bases, the J end lost 0 bases, and 11 bases lay between the germline ends. The CDR3 is made up of 14 amino acids.

The chain uses TRBV2 and TRBJ2-3; 16 bases map to TRBD2. With 8 bases clipped from V and 0 bases from J, the junction kept 14 bases outside the gene matches. In germline, CDR1 is SNHLY, CDR2 FYNNEI. The CDR3 has 20 amino acids. CDR3 sequence: CASAKGTSGRAAASTDTQYF. The DNA of the CDR3 is TGTGCCAGCGCAAAAGGGACTAGCGGGAGGGCCGCGGCCAGCACAGATACGCAGTATTTT.

The chain uses TRBV6-1 and TRBJ1-5; weak D call: TRBD1 (5 bases). V lost 1 base, J lost 2 bases, and 15 bases lay in between. The CDR3 covers 17 residues. Germline V gives CDR1 MNHNS, CDR2 SASEGT. The CDR3, as DNA: TGTGCCAGCAGTGAAGGGGGGTGGTCGGGTCGCAATCAGCCCCAGCATTTT. Protein product: CASSEGGWSGRNQPQHF.

About this clone: Other DNA sequences in this sample translate to the same CDR3. As DNA, the CDR3 is TGTGCCTGGAGTGGACAGGGTCCTCAGCCCCAGCATTTT. As protein: CAWSGQGPQPQHF. This chain links TRBV30 with TRBJ1-5; 7 nucleotides match TRBD1. Trimming at V came to 1 base and at J to 6 bases, leaving 3 bases not matched to a gene. Germline assignment: CDR1 GTSNPN and CDR2 SVGIG (reference sequence). The CDR3 spans 13 residues.

The rearrangement joins TRBV7-2 to TRBJ2-5; TRBD2 matches 14 bases. The CDR3 covers 17 residues. After removal of 5 bases from V and 4 bases from J, the junction contained 9 bases not matched to a gene. Germline CDR1 is SGHTA and CDR2 is FQGNSA. In DNA form, the CDR3 reads TGTGCCAGCAGCCTCGGGACTAGCGGGAGTTTAGGAGAGACCCAGTACTTC. Translating gives CASSLGTSGSLGETQYF.

V is TRBV30 and J is TRBJ2-1, with a possible D match to TRBD2 (6 bases). CDR1 and CDR2 from the germline V gene are GTSNPN and SVGIG (reference sequence). V was shortened by 1 base and J by 0 bases, with 10 bases between the two germline ends. The CDR3 contains 15 residues. CDR3 sequence: CAWSAGLGSYNEQFF. The DNA for the CDR3 is TGTGCCTGGAGTGCGGGACTCGGCTCCTACAATGAGCAGTTCTTC.

This chain joins TRBV5-4 and TRBJ1-1; tentative D call: TRBD1 (5 bases). Germline CDR1 reads SGHNT; CDR2 reads YYREEE (reference sequence). The CDR3 has 14 amino acids. Trimming took 4 bases from V and 1 from J, leaving 11 bases between them. This CDR3 reads CASSQPGRNTEAFF. The DNA for the CDR3 is TGTGCCAGCAGCCAACCGGGACGGAACACTGAAGCTTTCTTT.

V gene TRBV9 combines with J gene TRBJ1-4, with D possibly matching TRBD1 (5 bases). With 4 bases removed from V and 11 bases from J, the gap between germline ends came to 21 bases. CDR3 length: 15 amino acids. Germline assignment: CDR1 SGDLS and CDR2 YYNGEE. For the CDR3, the DNA is TGTGCCAGCAGCCCTACTCAGGGATCCCCGGGGAAACTGTTTTTT. This translates into CASSPTQGSPGKLFF. Supplemented by reference TRBV9 and TRBJ1-4, the full variable domain reads DSGVTQTPKHLITATGQRVTLRCSPRSGDLSVYWYQQSLDQGLQFLIQYYNGEERAKGNILERFSAQQFPDLHSELNLSSLELGDSALYFCASSPTQGSPGKLFFGSGTQLSVL.

V is TRBV5-4 and J is TRBJ2-1, with TRBD2 matching 10 bases. J gave up 1 base and V 5 bases, and 3 bases lay outside the gene matches. The CDR3 has 15 residues. Germline CDR1 and CDR2: SGHNT and YYREEE (reference sequence). The CDR3 bases are TGTGCCAGCAGTTATAGCGGGGGGTCCTACAATGAGCAGTTCTTC. Translated: CASSYSGGSYNEQFF.

DNA of the CDR3: TGTGCCAGCAGCCCCGCAGACAGGGGTTCCTACGAGCAGTACTTC. Amino acid sequence: CASSPADRGSYEQYF. This chain uses TRBV7-2 with TRBJ2-7; 8 bases agree with TRBD1. Looked up from germline, CDR1 is SGHTA and CDR2 is FQGNSA. Trimming removed 5 bases from V and 1 base from J; junction bases left unmatched: 7. This CDR3 has 15 amino acids.